The 2 T cell receptor beta chains given below trace back to one sample, sequenced in a study of cytomegalovirus exposure and HLA in healthy donors. PCR employed 60 Vbeta and 13 Jbeta primers. Assay used: immunoSEQ multiplex PCR; TCRdb lists only in-frame clones, some missing. The table has some 170,000 clones, about four fifths seen once. Material for sequencing was PBMCs. The receptor set was obtained from a man aged 25-40 years in good health and CMV-seronegative.

The V and J genes are TRBV6-1 and TRBJ2-5; 8 bases map to TRBD2. V trimming: 6 bases; J trimming: 2 bases; junction bases outside the gene matches: 5. Germline loops: CDR1 MNHNS, CDR2 SASEGT. CDR3 length: 14 residues. For the CDR3, the DNA is TGTGCCAGCAGACTAGCGGAAATACAAGAGACCCAGTACTTC. Translation gives CASRLAEIQETQYF.

The chain's CDR3 is CASSLNSRGNQPQHF. DNA of the CDR3: TGTGCCAGCAGTTTAAATTCGAGGGGCAATCAGCCCCAGCATTTT. This sequence joins TRBV27 and TRBJ1-5, with D unclear. Between the trimmed V and J ends, which lost 2 bases and 2 bases, there was a span of 10 bases. The CDR3 covers 15 residues. The V gene's germline CDR1 is MNHEY and CDR2 SMNVEV (reference sequence).